This note documents a single T cell receptor (beta chain) sequence. The assay was immunoSEQ multiplex PCR, and TCRdb's table has in-frame clones only and misses some. Of 340,000 or so clones in the sample, about 83% are singletons; the top ten hold almost 3%. This entry belongs to a study of blood T cell repertoires in COVID-19. Study information: Researchers got acute and convalescent COVID-19 samples from the United States, Italy and Spain. The cDNA or gDNA used as material had been derived from T cells, B-cell-depleted T cells, or PBMCs.

Germline-derived CDR1 and CDR2 are SEHNR and FQNEAQ (reference sequence). V lost 5 bases and J lost 11, with 16 bases in between. The length of the CDR3 is 13 residues. The chain links TRBV7-9 to TRBJ2-1; unclear D gene. This TCR came from a man under 40 with active or convalescent COVID-19. The specimen sequenced was peripheral blood. The CDR3 DNA is TGTGCCAGCAGCCCCCCTCGGGTGCTTAAGCAGTTCTTC. As protein: CASSPPRVLKQFF. Combining the CDR3 with reference TRBV7-9 and TRBJ2-1 gives the whole variable domain DTGVSQNPRHKITKRGQNVTFRCDPISEHNRLYWYRQTLGQGPEFLTYFQNEAQLEKSRLLSDRFSAERPKGSFSTLEIQRTEQGDSAMYLCASSPPRVLKQFFGPGTRLTVL.